The 30 T cell receptor beta chains below all came from one sample that was sequenced in a study of CD8 T cells in Susac syndrome. RNA in amounts of about 0.5 to 1 ug was reverse transcribed with random hexamers. In TCRdb, the immunoSEQ multiplex PCR reads were re-called with MiXCR into one record per CDR3 protein. In the table there are 200,000 or so distinct CDR3 sequences, about 94% of which are singletons. The sequenced sample consisted of CD4+ T cells from PBMCs. These receptors all stem from a human donor with multiple sclerosis.

The V call is TRBV9, the J call TRBJ1-1, with TRBD1 matching over 9 bases. The CDR3 extends over 15 amino acids. V shed 2 bases and J 1 base; nucleotides not matched to a gene: 3. Germline V CDR1 and CDR2: SGDLS, YYNGEE. This CDR3 is CASSVGGQGNTEAFF. The CDR3, as DNA: TGTGCCAGCAGCGTGGGGGGACAGGGGAACACTGAAGCTTTCTTT.

The V call is TRBV11-3, the J call TRBJ2-2; D not certain. Germline V gene lookup returns CDR1 SGHNT and CDR2 YENEEA. The CDR3 consists of 12 residues. Trimming took off 5 bases at V and 5 bases at J, with 6 bases between the two ends. CDR3 residues: CASSRFTGELFF. The DNA for the CDR3 is TGTGCCAGCAGCAGGTTTACCGGGGAGCTGTTTTTT.

The CDR3 sequence is CASSRALNTGELFF. CDR3 coding DNA: TGTGCCAGCAGCAGGGCACTGAACACCGGGGAGCTGTTTTTT. The J gene is TRBJ2-2, the V gene TRBV7-3; no definite D call. Trimming shortened V by 5 bases and J by 1 base, and 8 bases separated the two germline ends. Germline loops: CDR1 SGHTA, CDR2 FQGTGA. This CDR3 comprises 14 residues.

This rearrangement joins TRBV27 to TRBJ1-5; D ambiguous. Trimming left V 2 bases short and J 1 base short, with 6 bases between. This CDR3 is 14 amino acids long. Germline assignment: CDR1 MNHEY and CDR2 SMNVEV (reference sequence). DNA for the CDR3: TGTGCCAGCAGTTTAGTACAGAGCAATCAGCCCCAGCATTTT. This translates into CASSLVQSNQPQHF.

The V gene is TRBV20-1, the J gene TRBJ2-6; possibly TRBD1 for D (6 bases). There are 16 residues in the CDR3. Germline CDR1 reads DFQATT; CDR2 reads SNEGSKA (reference sequence). CDR3 in DNA: TGCAGCGCCGGGGTGGACAGTAACTCTGGGGCCAACGTCCTGACTTTC. Residues: CSAGVDSNSGANVLTF.

This clonotype appeared a single time. The chain recombines TRBV12-3 or TRBV12-4 with TRBJ1-5; no reliable D call. Trimming removed 1 base at V and 10 bases at J, with 14 bases between. The CDR3 is made up of 14 amino acids. CDR3 loop: CASSLGGPILPQHF. The CDR3 DNA sequence: TGTGCCAGCAGTTTAGGCGGCCCAATCTTACCCCAGCATTTT.

The genes are TRBV7-9 and TRBJ2-1, with TRBD1 identical over 8 bases. The ends lost 4 bases at V and 6 bases at J; junction bases unmatched: 11. Germline lookup yields CDR1 SEHNR and CDR2 FQNEAQ (reference sequence). The CDR3 is made up of 16 amino acids. CDR3 in amino acids: CASSSRPGQAVNEQFF. The CDR3 region has the DNA TGTGCCAGCAGCTCCAGACCGGGACAGGCGGTCAATGAGCAGTTCTTC.

V is TRBV29-1 and J is TRBJ1-1, with no clear D. Germline loops: CDR1 SQVTM, CDR2 ANQGSEA. The CDR3 covers 11 residues. Trimming removed 4 bases from V and 6 bases from J, with 9 bases in between. The CDR3 nucleotides are TGCAGCGTTGCAAAGGCGGCTGAAGCTTTCTTT. As protein: CSVAKAAEAFF.

The chain has TRBV29-1 and TRBJ1-1; TRBD1 is a possible D gene (6 bases). V shed 6 bases and J shed 6 bases, with 17 bases lying between them. The CDR3 is made up of 13 amino acids. The germline V gene encodes CDR1 SQVTM and CDR2 ANQGSEA. CDR3 sequence: CSVTGWGEAEAFF. The CDR3, as DNA: TGCAGCGTCACAGGGTGGGGTGAGGCTGAAGCTTTCTTT.

The chain links TRBV7-3 to TRBJ1-2, with D tentatively TRBD1 (5 bases). Germline CDR1 and CDR2: SGHTA and FQGTGA. The CDR3 covers 15 residues. Trimming cost V 0 bases and J 7 bases, with 15 bases left between them. CDR3 sequence reads: CASSLTSAGSRGYTF. CDR3 bases: TGTGCCAGCAGCTTAACGTCGGCAGGGTCCCGTGGCTACACCTTC.

The rearrangement uses TRBV11-3 and TRBJ2-1; D might be TRBD1 (6 bases). This CDR3 is built from 13 residues. The germline V and J ends were trimmed by 5 bases and 9 bases, with 14 bases remaining between them. Germline CDR1 SGHNT, CDR2 YENEEA. This CDR3 is CASSLLGQPEQFF. The CDR3 DNA reads as TGTGCCAGCAGCCTATTAGGACAGCCTGAGCAGTTCTTC.

The V gene is TRBV19, the J gene TRBJ1-5; possibly TRBD1 for D (5 bases). CDR1 is LNHDA and CDR2 is SQIVND in the germline V gene (reference sequence). V lost 3 bases and J lost 5, with 11 bases in between. The CDR3 length is 14 residues. For the CDR3, the DNA is TGTGCCAGTAGTATGGGCAGGGACGATCAGCCCCAGCATTTT. This sequence encodes CASSMGRDDQPQHF.

The chain combines TRBV20-1 with TRBJ2-1; D may be TRBD1 (6 bases). Germline V gives CDR1 DFQATT, CDR2 SNEGSKA (reference sequence). CDR3 length equals 13 residues. Trimming cost V 5 bases and J 0 bases, with 8 bases left between them. CDR3 sequence (DNA): TGCAGTGCTGGGGGCGGCTCCTACAATGAGCAGTTCTTC. This encodes CSAGGGSYNEQFF.

The chain employs TRBV9 and TRBJ2-7, with 10 bases fitting TRBD2. The CDR3 consists of 18 residues. Trimming cost V 4 bases and J 0 bases; bases outside gene matches: 13. Per germline, CDR1 SGDLS and CDR2 YYNGEE. The CDR3 region has the DNA TGTGCCAGCAGCTCAAGCGGTAGCGGGGGGCTGGGCTCCTACGAGCAGTACTTC. This gives the protein CASSSSGSGGLGSYEQYF. The variable domain in full, completed from reference TRBV9 and TRBJ2-7, reads DSGVTQTPKHLITATGQRVTLRCSPRSGDLSVYWYQQSLDQGLQFLIQYYNGEERAKGNILERFSAQQFPDLHSELNLSSLELGDSALYFCASSSSGSGGLGSYEQYFGPGTRLTVT.

The chain recombines TRBV7-2 with TRBJ2-1, with 10 bases identical to TRBD2. This CDR3 is built from 15 residues. Germline loops: CDR1 SGHTA, CDR2 FQGNSA. J was trimmed by 6 bases and V by 4 bases; bases with no gene match: 6. The DNA for the CDR3 is TGTGCCAGCAGCTCGCGACTAGCGGGCGCCAATGAGCAGTTCTTC. It codes for CASSSRLAGANEQFF.

V is TRBV11-2 and J is TRBJ2-7; 9 bases map to TRBD1. J gave up 10 bases and V 0 bases, and 1 base lay outside the gene matches. Germline V gives CDR1 SGHAT, CDR2 FQNNGV. CDR3 length equals 12 residues. CDR3 in DNA: TGTGCCAGCAGCTTAGAGGACAGGGGTCAGTACTTC. This codes for CASSLEDRGQYF.

This rearrangement joins TRBV15 to TRBJ1-6, with TRBD1 matching over 8 bases. With 4 bases clipped from V and 10 bases from J, the junction kept 9 bases outside the gene matches. From germline, CDR1 is LNHNV and CDR2 YYDKDF (reference sequence). This CDR3 spans 15 amino acids. In DNA, the CDR3 is TGTGCCACCAGCACTGCGGGACAGGCCTACTCACCCCTCCACTTT. As protein: CATSTAGQAYSPLHF.

This sequence joins TRBV3-1 and TRBJ1-2; D perhaps matches TRBD1 (5 bases). This CDR3 has 16 amino acids. The germline V gene has CDR1 LGHDT and CDR2 YNNKEL (reference sequence). V lost 6 bases, J lost 7 bases, and 24 bases lay in between. The DNA for the CDR3 is TGTGCCAGCAGTTACGATCCGGGACGTGCGGGGACTGGCTACACCTTC. This encodes CASSYDPGRAGTGYTF.

The V and J genes are TRBV30 and TRBJ1-6, with a possible D match to TRBD1 (5 bases). V lost 8 bases to trimming and J lost 7 bases, with 15 bases between them. This CDR3 is 13 amino acids long. CDR1 and CDR2 (germline): GTSNPN, SVGIG (reference sequence). The CDR3 here is CAHQGKFNSPLHF. Here the CDR3 DNA reads TGTGCCCACCAGGGCAAATTCAATTCACCCCTCCACTTT.

The rearrangement links TRBV20-1 to TRBJ2-7; D may be TRBD1 (5 bases). CDR3 length: 13 amino acids. Germline assignment: CDR1 DFQATT and CDR2 SNEGSKA (reference sequence). For the CDR3, the DNA is TGCGCCCACAAGGGGAACAGCGCCTACGAGCAGTACTTC. Its translation: CAHKGNSAYEQYF.

This CDR3 is CASSLRASARTDTQYF. The CDR3 DNA sequence: TGTGCCAGCAGCTTGAGGGCTAGCGCGAGGACAGATACGCAGTATTTT. This chain links TRBV5-8 with TRBJ2-3, with D possibly being TRBD2 (6 bases). Trimming removed 1 base from V and 3 bases from J, with 15 bases in between. Germline values: CDR1 SGHTS, CDR2 YDEGEE. The CDR3 has 16 residues.

The chain uses TRBV20-1 and TRBJ1-2; TRBD1 matches 8 bases. Unmatched junction bases numbered 6, after V lost 0 bases and J lost 6 bases. This CDR3 is 14 amino acids long. Germline V gives CDR1 DFQATT, CDR2 SNEGSKA (reference sequence). In DNA, the CDR3 is TGCAGTGCTAGAGACCCCAGGGGGCGCGATGGCTACACCTTC. It specifies CSARDPRGRDGYTF.

V gene TRBV20-1 combines with J gene TRBJ2-1; perhaps D is TRBD1 or TRBD2 (6 bases each). Germline loops: CDR1 DFQATT, CDR2 SNEGSKA (reference sequence). The germline V and J ends were trimmed by 4 bases and 3 bases, with 16 bases remaining between them. This CDR3 is built from 15 residues. CDR3 sequence reads: CSAKGQGGIYNEQFF. The DNA for the CDR3 is TGCAGTGCTAAGGGACAAGGAGGGATCTACAATGAGCAGTTCTTC.

This clonotype was seen just once. The chain couples TRBV29-1 to TRBJ1-2, with 9 bases identical to TRBD1. V lost 6 bases, J lost 6 bases, and 14 bases stayed unmatched. The germline V gene has CDR1 SQVTM and CDR2 ANQGSEA. The CDR3 consists of 15 residues. CDR3: CSVDLTGGFGDGYTF. In DNA form, the CDR3 reads TGCAGCGTCGACTTAACAGGGGGCTTCGGGGATGGCTACACCTTC. Variable domain in full (rest from reference TRBV29-1 and TRBJ1-2): SAVISQKPSRDICQRGTSLTIQCQVDSQVTMMFWYRQQPGQSLTLIATANQGSEATYESGFVIDKFPISRPNLTFSTLTVSNMSPEDSSIYLCSVDLTGGFGDGYTFGSGTRLTVV.

The V call is TRBV27, the J call TRBJ2-5; no reliable D call. There are 16 residues in the CDR3. The germline V gene encodes CDR1 MNHEY and CDR2 SMNVEV (reference sequence). Trimming stripped 3 bases from V and 0 bases from J, with 14 bases between. CDR3 nucleotide sequence: TGTGCCAGCAGTTTGGCTCTATCGCCAAACCAAGAGACCCAGTACTTC. Amino acids: CASSLALSPNQETQYF.

This clonotype came up once. V and J are TRBV20-1 and TRBJ2-7, with 7 bases lining up with TRBD2. Germline values: CDR1 DFQATT, CDR2 SNEGSKA (reference sequence). V gave up 6 bases and J gave up 0 bases; unmatched junction bases: 8. The CDR3 runs to 14 residues. The DNA for the CDR3 is TGCAGTGCGATTACTAGCGAAGTCTCCTACGAGCAGTACTTC. Translating gives CSAITSEVSYEQYF.

The chain carries TRBV9 and TRBJ1-2; TRBD1 matches 8 bases. The V and J ends lost 2 bases and 3 bases, in that order; junction bases with no gene match: 0. The CDR3 is made up of 13 amino acids. CDR1 SGDLS and CDR2 YYNGEE come from the germline V gene. CDR3 nucleotide sequence: TGTGCCAGCAGCGTGGGACAGGACTATGGCTACACCTTC. Its translation is CASSVGQDYGYTF.

The V gene is TRBV20-1, the J gene TRBJ1-1, with D possibly being TRBD1 (6 bases). Germline CDR1 is DFQATT and CDR2 is SNEGSKA (reference sequence). V was clipped by 5 bases and J by 1 base, with 11 bases between them. The CDR3 is 13 residues long. This CDR3 reads CSAGRGQNTEAFF. CDR3 DNA: TGCAGTGCTGGAAGGGGACAGAACACTGAAGCTTTCTTT.

V is TRBV3-1 and J is TRBJ2-7; the D gene is possibly TRBD1 (6 bases). Trimming removed 0 bases from V and 0 bases from J, with 15 bases in between. Germline lookup yields CDR1 LGHDT and CDR2 YNNKEL (reference sequence). This CDR3 has 17 amino acids. This chain's CDR3 is CASSQDFAGAYSYEQYF. The CDR3 nucleotides read TGTGCCAGCAGCCAAGATTTTGCAGGGGCCTACTCCTACGAGCAGTACTTC.

This chain joins TRBV20-1 and TRBJ2-5, with 8 bases aligning to TRBD2. The V and J ends lost 0 bases and 5 bases, in that order; junction bases with no gene match: 5. Germline V gene sequence: CDR1 DFQATT, CDR2 SNEGSKA (reference sequence). CDR3 length equals 14 residues. In nucleotides, the CDR3 is TGCAGTGCTAGAGATACGGGGGGGCACGAGACCCAGTACTTC. As protein: CSARDTGGHETQYF.